This passage covers 32 T cell receptor beta chains from one sample sequenced in a study of lung T cells in sarcoidosis with Löfgren's syndrome. TCRdb processed the reads anew with MiXCR; each CDR3 protein has one entry. This repertoire shows 15,000 to 20,000 distinct CDR3 sequences, about 20% found once; its top ten account for roughly 4.5%. The sample was CD4+ T cells from PBMCs. The receptors originated from a human donor with sarcoidosis (Löfgren's syndrome or another form), or a control subject (not recorded which).

About this clonotype: The junction departs from the called germline gene at one end, perhaps through a read error. The rearrangement joins TRBV28 to TRBJ2-1, with TRBD2 identical over 13 bases. Germline values: CDR1 MDHEN, CDR2 SYDVKM. The CDR3 has 15 amino acids. The CDR3 nucleotides read TGCGCCAGCAGTTTTCTGGGACTAGCGGGACTAGAGCAGTTCTTC. It encodes CASSFLGLAGLEQFF.

This clonotype was detected only once. The chain carries TRBV19 and TRBJ2-2, with TRBD1 identical over 9 bases. Per the germline V gene, CDR1 is LNHDA and CDR2 is SQIVND (reference sequence). V was pared by 3 bases and J by 7 bases, with 9 bases of the junction left unmatched. This CDR3 has 16 amino acids. This CDR3 reads CASSIGTGRTFGELFF. CDR3 coding DNA: TGTGCCAGTAGTATTGGGACAGGGCGTACGTTCGGGGAGCTGTTTTTT.

This clonotype has a count of ten or more. As DNA, the CDR3 is TGTGCCAGCTCACCACCCGGGGGCGGTGGAGCTTTCTTT. It codes for CASSPPGGGGAFF. The chain employs TRBV18 and TRBJ1-1; tentative D call: TRBD1 (6 bases). Germline lookup yields CDR1 KGHSH and CDR2 LQKENI. V was cut by 0 bases and J by 10 bases, with 12 bases left in between. The CDR3 loop spans 13 amino acids. The full variable domain, rest sourced from reference TRBV18 and TRBJ1-1, is NAGVMQNPRHLVRRRGQEARLRCSPMKGHSHVYWYRQLPEEGLKFMVYLQKENIIDESGMPKERFSAEFPKEGPSILRIQQVVRGDSAAYFCASSPPGGGGAFFGQGTRLTVV.

This clonotype was found many times. The rearrangement joins TRBV4-2 to TRBJ2-1; the match to TRBD2 covers 10 bases. V dropped 3 bases and J dropped 5; count of bases not matched to a gene: 4. Germline CDR1 reads LGHNA; CDR2 reads YNFKEQ. This CDR3 comprises 15 residues. This chain's CDR3 is CASSQGTSVNNEQFF. CDR3 DNA sequence: TGTGCCAGCAGCCAGGGGACTAGCGTCAACAATGAGCAGTTCTTC.

This chain links TRBV12-3 or TRBV12-4 with TRBJ2-1; TRBD2 agrees at 10 bases. The CDR3 length is 18 residues. The V and J ends lost 6 bases and 0 bases, in that order; junction bases with no gene match: 11. The CDR3 here is CASRPTSGDGPSYNEQFF. CDR3 bases: TGTGCCAGCAGACCTACTAGCGGGGATGGGCCCTCCTACAATGAGCAGTTCTTC.

This clonotype showed up just once. A single base separates this from a much larger clone, so it may be a read error. The chain recombines TRBV29-1 with TRBJ2-3, with 9 bases identical to TRBD2. This CDR3 has 15 amino acids. Per the germline V gene, CDR1 is SQVTM and CDR2 is ANQGSEA. With 4 bases clipped from V and 4 bases from J, the junction kept 9 bases outside the gene matches. This chain's CDR3 is CSVAFSASGADTQYF. The CDR3 bases are TGCAGCGTTGCTTTTTCGGCTAGCGGGGCAGATACGCAGTATTTT.

By share of the sample, this clonotype is medium-sized (0.01 to 0.1%). This chain links TRBV7-2 with TRBJ2-3, with D hard to call. The CDR3 runs to 12 residues. Germline V lookup: CDR1 SGHTA, CDR2 FQGNSA. Trimming removed 4 bases at V and 0 bases at J, with 2 bases between. The CDR3 DNA reads TGTGCCAGCAGCTATAGCACAGATACGCAGTATTTT. It translates to CASSYSTDTQYF.

This clonotype counts as medium-sized. This chain uses TRBV28 with TRBJ2-5; TRBD1 agrees at 10 bases. From germline, CDR1 is MDHEN and CDR2 SYDVKM. V lost 5 bases to trimming and J lost 0 bases; unmatched junction nucleotides: 6. This CDR3 contains 16 residues. The CDR3 is CASSNRDRGYQETQYF. In nucleotides, the CDR3 is TGTGCCAGCAGTAACAGGGACAGGGGTTACCAAGAGACCCAGTACTTC.

This clonotype was counted only a few times. Relative to the germline gene, one junction end is altered; a read error may explain this. V usage is TRBV29-1 and J usage is TRBJ1-1; the D is unclear. This CDR3 contains 14 residues. Germline lookup yields CDR1 SQVTM and CDR2 ANQGSEA. CDR3 coding DNA: TGCAGCGTGGAAGTTTATGGTATCTACACTGAAGCTTTCTTT. This gives the protein CSVEVYGIYTEAFF.

This clonotype has at least ten counts. CDR3 sequence reads: CATSWGGSGNTIYF. The CDR3 DNA reads TGTGCCACCAGCTGGGGGGGCTCTGGAAACACCATATATTTT. This chain links TRBV15 with TRBJ1-3, with a possible D match to TRBD1 (5 bases). Germline V gene lookup returns CDR1 LNHNV and CDR2 YYDKDF (reference sequence). CDR3 length: 14 residues. The V gene lost 5 bases and the J gene lost 0 bases, with 8 bases spanning the gap.

By sample fraction, this clonotype is medium-sized (0.01 to 0.1%). The chain employs TRBV27 and TRBJ2-7, with 7 bases fitting TRBD1. The CDR3 runs 18 residues. Germline assignment: CDR1 MNHEY and CDR2 SMNVEV (reference sequence). V was pared by 5 bases and J by 6 bases, with 22 bases of the junction left unmatched. The CDR3 spells CASSRPPHRDSGRGEQYF. The DNA for the CDR3 is TGTGCCAGCAGTAGGCCACCCCACCGGGACAGCGGACGTGGCGAGCAGTACTTC.

This clonotype rates as medium-sized. The rearrangement uses TRBV25-1 and TRBJ1-1; no reliable D call. Germline V CDR1 and CDR2: MGHDK, SYGVNS. This CDR3 has 14 residues. V shed 0 bases and J shed 4 bases, with 9 bases lying between them. CDR3 bases: TGTGCCAGCAGTGAATATGGCGCCGCCACTGAAGCTTTCTTT. Residues: CASSEYGAATEAFF.

Regarding this clonotype: At one boundary the junction diverges from the germline segment, which might be a read error. This chain links TRBV6-6 with TRBJ2-7; TRBD2 might be the D (5 bases). Germline V gives CDR1 MNHNY, CDR2 SVGAGI (reference sequence). This CDR3 is built from 14 residues. In nucleotides, the CDR3 is TGTGCCAGCAGTTACTCGGGGAGTCCCTACGAGCAGCACTTC. Amino acids: CASSYSGSPYEQHF.

This clonotype was seen repeatedly, ten times or more. The CDR3 spells CAISVTGSNTEAFF. The DNA of the CDR3 is TGCGCCATTTCTGTTACCGGGAGCAACACTGAAGCTTTCTTT. The chain is built from TRBV10-2 and TRBJ1-1; D not resolved. Germline V gives CDR1 WSHSY, CDR2 SAAADI. V was clipped by 10 bases and J by 2 bases, with 17 bases between them. The CDR3 runs 14 residues.

This clonotype was seen ten or more times. This chain uses TRBV4-2 with TRBJ2-2, with 7 nucleotides matching TRBD1. Per the germline V gene, CDR1 is LGHNA and CDR2 is YNFKEQ. With V trimmed by 1 base and J by 1 base, 6 bases remained unmatched. The CDR3 totals 17 residues. The CDR3 protein is CASSQVPGQKNTGELFF. The CDR3 nucleotides are TGTGCCAGCAGCCAAGTCCCGGGACAGAAGAACACCGGGGAGCTGTTTTTT.

This clonotype occurred many times. This sequence joins TRBV5-4 and TRBJ2-1; 12 bases align to TRBD2. The V segment lost 3 bases and the J segment 0 bases; nucleotides outside the gene matches: 1. The CDR3 is 16 residues long. Germline-derived CDR1 and CDR2 are SGHNT and YYREEE (reference sequence). CDR3 amino acids: CASSWTSGTSYNEQFF. The CDR3 region has the DNA TGTGCCAGCAGCTGGACTAGCGGGACCTCCTACAATGAGCAGTTCTTC.

This clonotype was seen many times. The V gene is TRBV18, the J gene TRBJ2-1; weak D call: TRBD1 (6 bases). The CDR3 sequence is 14 residues long. With 3 bases removed from V and 4 bases from J, the gap between germline ends came to 10 bases. Germline V gene sequence: CDR1 KGHSH, CDR2 LQKENI. Written as DNA, the CDR3 is TGTGCCAGCTCACCTTCCGGGACATACAATGAGCAGTTCTTC. It yields the protein CASSPSGTYNEQFF.

By share, this clonotype counts as medium-sized. The chain carries TRBV6-1 and TRBJ1-2, with 9 bases matching TRBD1. Germline V CDR1 and CDR2: MNHNS, SASEGT. The CDR3 runs to 14 residues. V lost 3 bases to trimming and J lost 7 bases; unmatched junction nucleotides: 6. Here the CDR3 DNA reads TGTGCCAGCAGTGATCCGGACAGGGGATCTGGCTACACCTTC. This gives the protein CASSDPDRGSGYTF.

This clonotype was recorded many times. This chain links TRBV12-3 or TRBV12-4 with TRBJ2-2; no firm D call. With 1 base removed from V and 6 bases from J, the gap between germline ends came to 3 bases. This CDR3 spans 12 amino acids. The CDR3 region is CASSLGSGELFF. For the CDR3, the DNA is TGTGCCAGCAGTTTAGGGTCCGGGGAGCTGTTTTTT.

Relative to its sample, this clonotype is medium-sized (0.01 to 0.1%). The chain uses TRBV2 and TRBJ1-5; a weak D match, TRBD1 (6 bases). CDR3 length: 14 residues. Germline V CDR1 and CDR2: SNHLY, FYNNEI. V dropped 4 bases and J dropped 2 bases, with 9 bases sitting between them. The CDR3 bases are TGTGCCAGCAGTGGGGGGGCCGGCAATCAGCCCCAGCATTTT. Its protein is CASSGGAGNQPQHF. Drawing the rest from reference TRBV2 and TRBJ1-5, the complete variable domain is EPEVTQTPSHQVTQMGQEVILRCVPISNHLYFYWYRQILGQKVEFLVSFYNNEISEKSEIFDDQFSVERPDGSNFTLKIRSTKLEDSAMYFCASSGGAGNQPQHFGDGTRLSIL.

This clonotype was seen many times. The chain combines TRBV7-2 with TRBJ2-1; no clear D gene. The ends were cut back, 1 base at V and 7 bases at J, with 14 bases in the middle. Germline V lookup: CDR1 SGHTA, CDR2 FQGNSA. The CDR3 has 15 amino acids. CDR3 in amino acids: CASSLGRRLGNEQFF. As DNA, the CDR3 is TGTGCCAGCAGCTTAGGCCGAAGACTGGGGAATGAGCAGTTCTTC.

This clonotype was seen repeatedly, ten times or more. The rearrangement uses TRBV5-4 and TRBJ2-3; TRBD2 matches 7 bases. The CDR3 covers 16 residues. J was trimmed by 5 bases and V by 0 bases; bases with no gene match: 9. Germline CDR1 is SGHNT and CDR2 is YYREEE (reference sequence). The CDR3: CASSLEGGSVVDTQYF. The CDR3 coding sequence is TGTGCCAGCAGCTTGGAGGGCGGGAGTGTAGTAGATACGCAGTATTTT.

This clonotype was seen at least ten times. The V call is TRBV20-1, the J call TRBJ2-6; 7 bases line up with TRBD1. The CDR3 covers 15 residues. From germline, CDR1 is DFQATT and CDR2 SNEGSKA (reference sequence). With V trimmed by 7 bases and J by 0 bases, 6 bases remained unmatched. CDR3 amino acids: CSGRQGSSGANVLTF. For the CDR3, the DNA is TGCAGTGGAAGACAGGGAAGCTCTGGGGCCAACGTCCTGACTTTC.

Note on this clonotype: At one boundary the junction diverges from the germline segment, which might be a read error. The chain combines TRBV5-4 with TRBJ1-2; D gene ambiguous. The CDR3 contains 14 residues. CDR1 is SGHNT and CDR2 is YYREEE in the germline V gene (reference sequence). The CDR3 nucleotides read TGTGCCGGCAGCTTGGCAACGGGCCAGGATGGCTACACCTTC. Translated: CAGSLATGQDGYTF.

The rearrangement links TRBV12-3 or TRBV12-4 to TRBJ1-5; 7 nucleotides align to TRBD1. This CDR3 has 15 amino acids. Trimming cost V 5 bases and J 7 bases; bases outside gene matches: 11. The CDR3: CASSASTGRRQPQHF. In nucleotides, the CDR3 is TGTGCCAGCAGTGCGTCGACAGGGAGAAGGCAGCCCCAGCATTTT.

This clonotype was seen repeatedly, ten times or more. The V and J genes are TRBV2 and TRBJ1-1; D unclear. Germline CDR1 reads SNHLY; CDR2 reads FYNNEI. The CDR3 consists of 13 residues. The V end was cut by 7 bases, the J end by 1 base, with 10 bases between. Here the CDR3 DNA reads TGTGCCAGCATGGATCCCAGGAACACTGAAGCTTTCTTT. It yields the protein CASMDPRNTEAFF.

This clonotype was counted ten times or more. The chain links TRBV4-2 to TRBJ2-3; 12 positions agree with TRBD2. Unmatched junction bases numbered 3, after V lost 5 bases and J lost 0 bases. From germline, CDR1 is LGHNA and CDR2 YNFKEQ. CDR3 size: 16 residues. In DNA, the CDR3 is TGTGCCAGCAGCATGGGGACTAGCGGGAGCACAGATACGCAGTATTTT. Encoded protein: CASSMGTSGSTDTQYF.

A word on this clonotype: A read error may be the cause here, since a much bigger clone is one base away. This chain joins TRBV19 and TRBJ1-4; unclear D gene. Germline CDR1 and CDR2: LNHDA and SQIVND (reference sequence). The CDR3 loop spans 13 amino acids. Trimming pared 9 bases from V and 7 bases from J, leaving 15 bases between. The CDR3 spells CARSAGWSEKLFF. The CDR3 nucleotides are TGTGCCAGGAGTGCGGGCTGGAGTGAAAAACTGTTTTTT.

This clonotype was counted only a few times. This may be a read error: a much more frequent sequence differs by one nucleotide. CDR3 region: CVSSNGKRVYSNQPQHF. CDR3 nucleotides: TGTGTCAGCAGTAACGGGAAGAGGGTCTATAGCAATCAGCCCCAGCATTTT. The chain has TRBV28 and TRBJ1-5; D uncertain. The V gene's germline CDR1 is MDHEN and CDR2 SYDVKM. The CDR3 covers 17 residues.

This clonotype came up many times. This chain joins TRBV11-3 and TRBJ2-5; TRBD2 agrees at 10 bases. This CDR3 has 16 residues. V was clipped by 5 bases and J by 3 bases; unmatched bases: 9. Germline assignment: CDR1 SGHNT and CDR2 YENEEA. The CDR3 DNA sequence: TGTGCCAGCAGCCCCGGTCAGCGGGGGGGCGAAGAGACCCAGTACTTC. This gives the protein CASSPGQRGGEETQYF.

A remark on this clonotype: Just one base apart from a much larger clone, this may be a read error. CDR3 sequence reads: CASSSSYTTPYEQYF. CDR3 nucleotides: TGTGCCAGCAGTTCCTCGTATACTACTCCCTACGAGCAGTACTTC. V gene TRBV2 combines with J gene TRBJ2-7; D gene unclear. From germline, CDR1 is SNHLY and CDR2 FYNNEI. Trimming left V 5 bases short and J 2 bases short, with 16 bases between. The CDR3 sequence is 15 residues long.

At least ten counts were recorded for this clonotype. The chain is built from TRBV7-2 and TRBJ2-1, with D unclear. V was pared by 5 bases and J by 7 bases, with 9 bases between. There are 12 residues in the CDR3. Germline V gene lookup returns CDR1 SGHTA and CDR2 FQGNSA. CDR3: CASSRTINEQFF. The CDR3 DNA reads as TGTGCCAGCAGCCGCACTATAAATGAGCAGTTCTTC.